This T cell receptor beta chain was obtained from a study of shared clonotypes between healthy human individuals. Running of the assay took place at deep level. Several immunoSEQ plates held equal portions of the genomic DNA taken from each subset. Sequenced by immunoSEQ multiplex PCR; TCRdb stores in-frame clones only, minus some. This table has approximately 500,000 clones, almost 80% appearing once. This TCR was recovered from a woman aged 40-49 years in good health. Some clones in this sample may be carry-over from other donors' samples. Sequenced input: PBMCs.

CDR3 loop: CASSITGATDTQYF. The DNA for the CDR3 is TGTGCCAGTAGTATCACAGGGGCCACAGATACGCAGTATTTT. V usage is TRBV19 and J usage is TRBJ2-3; 7 bases are a match to TRBD1. Germline V gives CDR1 LNHDA, CDR2 SQIVND (reference sequence). The CDR3 is 14 amino acids. The junction had 2 bases not matched to a gene; V was cut back by 3 bases and J by 2 bases.